The clone carrying this T cell receptor beta chain rates as medium-sized. Its specificity is not known. The sample is drawn from a study of early T cells in non-severe SARS-CoV-2 infection. Across the study: RNA in bulk from unsorted whole blood was sequenced, and chains were unpaired. General study findings and limits: Matching results from VDJdb favored anti-spike CD8 responses, leaving private and CD4 specificities undetected.

The library protocol tagged individual cDNA molecules with unique molecular identifiers. One entry per CDR3 protein results from TCRdb running MiXCR on the 5' RACE reads. The table records about 46,000 distinct CDR3 sequences, about a tenth of them present only once. V lost 3 bases to trimming and J lost 5 bases; unmatched junction nucleotides: 3. Germline values: CDR1 WSHSY, CDR2 SAAADI. CDR3 length equals 13 residues. The sequence was obtained from an adult who was a healthcare worker with PCR-confirmed SARS-CoV-2 infection or an uninfected control (not recorded which). The material was whole blood, obtained at baseline. J is TRBJ1-2 and V is TRBV10-2; 7 bases fit TRBD1. The CDR3 protein is CASSDAGGYGYTF. CDR3 DNA sequence: TGCGCCAGCAGTGATGCAGGGGGTTATGGCTACACCTTC.